This TCR beta chain was observed in a study of shared clonotypes between healthy human individuals (dated by TCRdb to about 2020). As for the study more broadly: The cohort comprised a couple of women and a few men aged 18 to 49 years. Leukapheresis yielded between about 0.94 and 9.5 billion PBMCs per donor. The study deeply sequenced blood TCR repertoires of several healthy adults to estimate repertoire size and the extent of clonotype sharing between individuals. Different laboratories and diverse techniques were used to prepare libraries and sequence TCR repertoires, to increase sequencing depth and limit assay-specific biases. Per donor, three plates each were used for CD4 naive and CD4 memory, two for CD8 naive, and one for CD8 memory.

The donors were healthy, HIV-negative adults who had no recently reported acute infections or vaccinations. Every donor was a Caucasian adult living in Nashville, Tennessee, USA. Magnetic negative selection was used to enrich CD4+ T cells, after which naive cells were positively selected on CD45RA and the negative fraction became the memory subset. After blood collection by leukapheresis, PBMCs were isolated using Ficoll-Histopaque density gradient centrifugation and then cryopreserved in the vapor phase of liquid nitrogen. Purity and quantity of every magnetically sorted T cell population were checked by analytical flow cytometry. Genomic DNA was isolated from each sorted fraction and quantified by UV absorbance on a Nanodrop 2000c. Using the deep immunoSEQ assay, multiplex PCR amplified TCR CDR3 regions from genomic DNA. Genomic DNA extracted from each cell subset was distributed evenly over all wells of several immunoSEQ 96-well plates, and each plate served as one replicate. Each replicate PCR for sorted subsets received roughly 0.2 ug genomic DNA, equal to about 30,000 T cell genomes. Purified libraries were measured with a Qubit 3.0 fluorometer, size-checked on a Bioanalyzer 2100, and measured again with the KAPA Library Quantification kit. Every immunoSEQ 96-well plate was sequenced on a dedicated single-read 150-cycle Illumina NextSeq 550 flow cell. The study's processing was this. Because the immunoSEQ output held only junctional sequences and lacked quality scores, the filtering could not match the filtering applied to full-length reads. Sequences were annotated with PyIR, a Python wrapper for IgBLAST v1.9, and V/J genes and CDR3 were assigned using IMGT germline references. Reads were removed for weak V/J assignments (E-value above 1e-6), missing CDR3, stop codons, out-of-frame junctions, or ambiguous translated residues. A V3J clonotype was defined by an identical inferred V gene, J gene, and CDR3 amino acid sequence. The percentage overlap between two repertoires was calculated by dividing the number of shared unique clonotypes by the size of the smaller repertoire. Three approaches were used to assess repertoire richness: RTK rarefaction, the Chao1 estimator, and Recon v2.1 estimates of unobserved clonotypes. OLGA was used to compute generation probabilities for all TCRbeta clonotypes that the gDNA method yielded from a few donors. TCRdb carries this immuneACCESS record with in-frame sequences only. Its versions omit some clonotypes, under half of them owing to an unresolved V gene in the studies checked, with the rest unexplained. V and J calls and clone size are as listed in that table; D and trimming were resolved from the DNA. Recorded for this sample are about 640,000 clones; around 72% of them occurred a single time. Clones ranked in the top ten supply 1.5% to 2% of the sample.

Trimming at the junction amounts to 8 bases on V and 4 bases on J, and the germline ends lie 16 bases apart. The CDR3 starts with the cysteine, ends with the phenylalanine, and has 14 residues. The kept DNA is CDR3 alone, 42 bases in frame from the first base. Based on the germline V gene, the CDR1 and CDR2 sequences are MRHNA and SNTAGT. What the study reported, not specific to this receptor: Only blood was sampled, and tissue TCR repertoires likely differ from those in blood. Based on pairwise subsampling, the degree of clonotype sharing among donors was expected to be affected by sequencing depth. Compared with non-shared clonotypes, clonotypes shared by all four sorted-subset donors had higher generation probabilities. Rarefaction of sorted-subset datasets indicated incomplete sequencing despite the large sequencing depth. Across a few donors, approximately 4.6% of naive CD4, over 3% of naive CD8, approximately 2.5% of memory CD4, and roughly 0.4% of memory CD8 clonotypes were shared. Because the study included a small number of donors, the genetic and exposure-history diversity represented was limited. Naive subsets generally had larger estimated clonotype richness than memory subsets.

In the case of this clone: The specificity of this receptor is unknown. Nothing much larger sits one base from this clone, and base qualities are not available.

The sample consisted of memory CD4+ T cells sorted from blood. The sample's cell subset or site, from its label and the paper: CD45RA-negative fraction. Recombination connected TRBV6-4 to TRBJ2-3; a tentative D call is TRBD1 (6 bases match). This TCR came from a woman aged 25 to 39 in good health. The DNA reads TGTGCCAGCGACAACAGGGAACTACCAGATACGCAGTATTTT. Its translation is CASDNRELPDTQYF.